The 23 T cell receptor beta chains listed next were all sequenced from one sample in a study of blood T cell repertoires in COVID-19. Generated by immunoSEQ multiplex PCR, the TCRdb table keeps only in-frame clones and is missing some. The sample consists of 95,000 to 110,000 clones, about 91% of them appearing once. Material: peripheral blood. These receptors were taken from a human donor in a cohort sampled during active COVID-19.

Ten or more counts support this clone. V gene TRBV19 combines with J gene TRBJ1-5; D might be TRBD1 (6 bases). Germline V gene lookup returns CDR1 LNHDA and CDR2 SQIVND (reference sequence). There are 15 residues in the CDR3. Between the trimmed V and J ends, which lost 2 bases and 4 bases, there was a span of 12 bases. CDR3 loop: CASSIKGRGNQPQHF. CDR3 nucleotide sequence: TGTGCCAGTAGTATAAAGGGTAGGGGGAATCAGCCCCAGCATTTT.

This clone has a single count. The chain combines TRBV7-9 with TRBJ2-1; 9 nucleotides match TRBD1. Germline V gene data show CDR1 as SEHNR and CDR2 as FQNEAQ (reference sequence). V dropped 6 bases and J dropped 5; count of bases not matched to a gene: 8. The CDR3 spans 15 residues. The chain's CDR3 is CASSSPGQGHNEQFF. DNA for the CDR3: TGTGCCAGCAGTTCACCGGGACAGGGCCACAATGAGCAGTTCTTC.

CDR3 region: CASSVGQHRNYGYTF. In DNA, the CDR3 is TGTGCCAGCAGCGTGGGACAGCACCGAAACTATGGCTACACCTTC. This sequence joins TRBV9 and TRBJ1-2; 7 nucleotides align to TRBD1. The CDR3 length is 15 residues. With V trimmed by 2 bases and J by 2 bases, 6 bases remained unmatched. Germline V gives CDR1 SGDLS, CDR2 YYNGEE. Based on the CDR3 plus reference TRBV9 and TRBJ1-2, the full variable domain is DSGVTQTPKHLITATGQRVTLRCSPRSGDLSVYWYQQSLDQGLQFLIQYYNGEERAKGNILERFSAQQFPDLHSELNLSSLELGDSALYFCASSVGQHRNYGYTFGSGTRLTVV.

CDR3 coding DNA: TGTGCCAGCAGTCCCCGGGGGATGCAGCCCCAGCATTTT. This codes for CASSPRGMQPQHF. The J gene is TRBJ1-5, the V gene TRBV12-3 or TRBV12-4, with D possibly TRBD1 on 5 matching bases. CDR3 length equals 13 residues. The V gene lost 5 bases and the J gene lost 7 bases, with 12 bases spanning the gap.

V usage is TRBV2 and J usage is TRBJ2-5, with a possible D match to TRBD1 (6 bases). There are 17 residues in the CDR3. The V gene's germline CDR1 is SNHLY and CDR2 FYNNEI. Trimming took off 7 bases at V and 0 bases at J, with 21 bases between the two ends. The CDR3 sequence is CASNSNPGQRHQETQYF. CDR3 nucleotide sequence: TGTGCCAGCAATTCAAATCCGGGACAACGGCACCAAGAGACCCAGTACTTC.

CDR3 bases: TGTGCCAGCAGTCCAGGACAGGGGAGAAATTCACCCCTCCACTTT. Amino acids: CASSPGQGRNSPLHF. The gene calls are TRBV6-5 and TRBJ1-6; 9 positions agree with TRBD1. The J segment lost 7 bases and the V segment lost 5 bases, leaving 6 bases of the junction unmatched. Germline V gene data show CDR1 as MNHEY and CDR2 as SVGAGI. This CDR3 region has 15 residues.

V usage is TRBV12-3 or TRBV12-4 and J usage is TRBJ1-3, with D uncertain. V lost 5 bases, J lost 6 bases, and 5 bases lay in between. This CDR3 spans 11 amino acids. The DNA of the CDR3 is TGTGCCAGCAGTGCTATAAACACCATATATTTT. Residues: CASSAINTIYF.

The chain carries TRBV24-1 and TRBJ2-1; D possibly corresponds to TRBD1 (5 bases). The CDR3 totals 13 residues. V lost 5 bases and J 8 bases, leaving 12 bases between the germline ends. Germline V CDR1 and CDR2: KGHDR, SFDVKD. The CDR3 DNA reads as TGTGCCACCAGTGCCAGGGATATGTATGAGCAGTTCTTC. Protein: CATSARDMYEQFF.

This clone was observed a handful of times. The V call is TRBV2, the J call TRBJ2-7; D is possibly TRBD1 (5 bases). The CDR3 covers 14 residues. Trimming cost V 4 bases and J 0 bases, with 10 bases left between them. The germline V gene has CDR1 SNHLY and CDR2 FYNNEI. CDR3 loop: CASSVDRDSYEQYF. In DNA form, the CDR3 reads TGTGCCAGCAGTGTCGACAGAGACTCCTACGAGCAGTACTTC. Supplemented by reference TRBV2 and TRBJ2-7, the full variable domain reads EPEVTQTPSHQVTQMGQEVILRCVPISNHLYFYWYRQILGQKVEFLVSFYNNEISEKSEIFDDQFSVERPDGSNFTLKIRSTKLEDSAMYFCASSVDRDSYEQYFGPGTRLTVT.

The chain combines TRBV30 with TRBJ2-7; 10 bases align to TRBD2. Trimming removed 0 bases from V and 1 base from J; junction bases left unmatched: 6. Germline V lookup: CDR1 GTSNPN, CDR2 SVGIG (reference sequence). The CDR3 totals 16 residues. The CDR3 region has the DNA TGTGCCTGGAGTGTTCTAGCGGGGGCGAAATCCTACGAGCAGTACTTC. It yields the protein CAWSVLAGAKSYEQYF.

The rearrangement links TRBV28 to TRBJ2-5; 15 bases are shared with TRBD2. CDR3 length: 16 residues. With V trimmed by 5 bases and J by 5 bases, 6 bases remained unmatched. Germline V gene data show CDR1 as MDHEN and CDR2 as SYDVKM. CDR3 protein: CASSGLAGGSRETQYF. In DNA form, the CDR3 reads TGTGCCAGCAGTGGACTAGCGGGAGGGTCAAGGGAGACCCAGTACTTC.

The V gene is TRBV9, the J gene TRBJ2-7; no reliable D call. V was shortened by 1 base and J by 5 bases, with 10 bases between the two germline ends. The germline gives CDR1 SGDLS, CDR2 YYNGEE. The CDR3 totals 13 residues. CDR3 protein: CASSVSSSNEQYF. CDR3 DNA: TGTGCCAGCAGCGTATCTAGTAGCAACGAGCAGTACTTC.

V gene TRBV7-6 combines with J gene TRBJ2-7, with 7 nucleotides matching TRBD1. Germline assignment: CDR1 SGHVS and CDR2 FNYEAQ. The CDR3 length is 19 residues. V gave up 8 bases and J gave up 0 bases; unmatched junction bases: 22. The CDR3 protein is CASASNPGQKLFSSYEQYF. The CDR3 DNA reads as TGTGCCAGCGCATCTAACCCGGGACAGAAACTCTTTAGCTCCTACGAGCAGTACTTC.

The genes are TRBV9 and TRBJ2-2; no firm D call. The V gene's germline CDR1 is SGDLS and CDR2 YYNGEE. This CDR3 is built from 13 residues. Trimming shortened V by 4 bases and J by 4 bases, and 8 bases separated the two germline ends. CDR3 sequence: CASSPASTGELFF. The CDR3 bases are TGTGCCAGCAGCCCAGCGAGCACCGGGGAGCTGTTTTTT.

This chain links TRBV5-4 with TRBJ1-1, with D maybe TRBD1 (6 bases). The CDR3 extends over 16 amino acids. Germline CDR1 and CDR2: SGHNT and YYREEE (reference sequence). Deletions cut 1 base from V and 6 bases from J, with 19 bases between. The CDR3 loop reads CASSLRGGGGFAEAFF. DNA for the CDR3: TGTGCCAGCAGCTTGAGAGGGGGGGGTGGATTTGCTGAAGCTTTCTTT.

The chain couples TRBV7-2 to TRBJ2-1; D is uncertain. The V end lost 5 bases, the J end lost 15 bases, and 17 bases lay between the germline ends. Germline CDR1 reads SGHTA; CDR2 reads FQGNSA. This CDR3 region has 12 residues. CDR3 loop: CASSQRGGSPFF. CDR3 DNA: TGTGCCAGCAGCCAGAGAGGCGGTTCTCCGTTCTTC. Full variable domain (remainder filled in from reference TRBV7-2 and TRBJ2-1): GAGVSQSPSNKVTEKGKDVELRCDPISGHTALYWYRQSLGQGLEFLIYFQGNSAPDKSGLPSDRFSAERTGGSVSTLTIQRTQQEDSAVYLCASSQRGGSPFFGPGTRLTVL.

J is TRBJ2-1 and V is TRBV15; tentatively, D is TRBD1 (7 bases). V was trimmed by 3 bases and J by 8 bases, leaving 20 bases between them. Looked up from germline, CDR1 is LNHNV and CDR2 is YYDKDF (reference sequence). This CDR3 contains 16 residues. Here the CDR3 reads CATSSGTTRGADEQFF. The CDR3, as DNA: TGTGCCACCAGCAGCGGGACGACCAGGGGGGCGGATGAGCAGTTCTTC.

The chain links TRBV29-1 to TRBJ2-1; D gene unclear. The germline CDR1 and CDR2 sequences are SQVTM and ANQGSEA. CDR3 length equals 14 residues. Trimming took 6 bases from V and 0 from J, leaving 12 bases between them. CDR3 coding DNA: TGCAGCGTCGCCTCAAGTAGCTCCTACAATGAGCAGTTCTTC. Translating it yields CSVASSSSYNEQFF.

Details on this clone: At one end the junction does not follow the germline gene, possibly because of a read error. The chain carries TRBV6-5 and TRBJ1-1, with 7 bases fitting TRBD1. In germline, CDR1 is MNHEY, CDR2 SVGAGI. The CDR3 is 16 amino acids. Here the CDR3 DNA reads TGTGCCAGCAGTAACTCCGACAGGGCCTTTGACACTGAAGCTTTCTTT. Translation: CASSNSDRAFDTEAFF.

V gene TRBV9 combines with J gene TRBJ2-1; 11 bases match TRBD2. The length of the CDR3 is 17 residues. Germline lookup yields CDR1 SGDLS and CDR2 YYNGEE. V gave up 4 bases and J gave up 2 bases; unmatched junction bases: 8. CDR3 in DNA: TGTGCCAGCAGCAAATCCGGGACTAGCGGCCCCTACAATGAGCAGTTCTTC. Translation gives CASSKSGTSGPYNEQFF.

The chain uses TRBV4-2 and TRBJ2-7, with D maybe TRBD2 (5 bases). Trimming pared 0 bases from V and 3 bases from J, leaving 12 bases between. Germline assignment: CDR1 LGHNA and CDR2 YNFKEQ. CDR3 size: 15 residues. CDR3 region: CASSQEVLGDYEQYF. The CDR3 nucleotides read TGTGCCAGCAGCCAAGAAGTATTGGGAGACTACGAGCAGTACTTC.

On this clone: Additional DNA sequences in this sample encode the identical CDR3. The J gene is TRBJ2-7, the V gene TRBV12-3 or TRBV12-4, with D possibly being TRBD2 (5 bases). CDR3 length: 12 residues. With 6 bases removed from V and 3 bases from J, the gap between germline ends came to 9 bases. DNA for the CDR3: TGTGCCAGCAGCCCGGGGTTCTACGAGCAGTACTTC. Translating it yields CASSPGFYEQYF.

V and J are TRBV2 and TRBJ1-5; 9 bases are a match to TRBD1. Germline CDR1 reads SNHLY; CDR2 reads FYNNEI. This CDR3 is 17 amino acids long. J was trimmed by 0 bases and V by 8 bases; bases with no gene match: 11. The CDR3 spells CASSTGTGSYSNQPQHF. The CDR3 region has the DNA TGTGCCAGCTCTACCGGGACAGGGTCATATAGCAATCAGCCCCAGCATTTT.